This passage covers 7 T cell receptor beta chains from one sample sequenced in a study of T cell repertoires in cytomegalovirus infection (dated 2019 in TCRdb). Sequencing relied on an Illumina HiSeq 1500. The public reads were reprocessed in TCRdb via fastp at Q25 and MiXCR, keeping in-frame beta chains. Rows with a matching CDR3 protein are joined into one entry that keeps the most common DNA and genes. This sample gives some 400,000 distinct CDR3 sequences in total; 25% to 40% of them show up just once. The ten largest clones add up to roughly an eighth of the sample. Sequencing was performed on PBMCs. The source of these receptors is a human donor in good health (CMV status not recorded). Some clones in this sample may be carry-over from other donors' samples.

CDR3 DNA sequence: TGTGCCAGTAGCTACGGGATTAGCAATCAGCCCCAGCATTTT. This sequence encodes CASSYGISNQPQHF. The V call is TRBV19, the J call TRBJ1-5; D gene unclear. The V gene lost 6 bases and the J gene lost 0 bases, with 9 bases spanning the gap. Germline V CDR1 and CDR2: LNHDA, SQIVND (reference sequence). The CDR3 has 14 amino acids.

This clonotype has a handful of counts. V usage is TRBV11-2 and J usage is TRBJ2-5, with no clear D. Trimming pared 5 bases from V and 5 bases from J, leaving 9 bases between. This CDR3 has 12 amino acids. CDR1 and CDR2 (germline): SGHAT, FQNNGV. The CDR3 DNA reads TGTGCCAGCAGCGAATCGTTGGAGACCCAGTACTTC. Translated, it gives CASSESLETQYF.

This clonotype was observed a handful of times. The chain is built from TRBV6-4 and TRBJ1-1; D is perhaps TRBD1 (6 bases). The germline V and J ends were trimmed by 0 bases and 4 bases, with 6 bases remaining between them. In germline, CDR1 is MRHNA, CDR2 SNTAGT. The CDR3 covers 13 residues. The CDR3 loop is CASSDSDSTEAFF. The CDR3 DNA reads as TGTGCCAGCAGTGACTCGGACAGCACTGAAGCTTTCTTT.

In the case of this clonotype: A read error may explain this, as a much larger clone is one base away. The V gene is TRBV2, the J gene TRBJ2-5; TRBD2 is a possible D gene (6 bases). This CDR3 has 13 amino acids. Germline lookup yields CDR1 SNHLY and CDR2 FYNNEI. In DNA, the CDR3 is TGTGCCAGCAGTGAGGGGACTTACGAGACCCAGCACTTC. Amino acid sequence: CASSEGTYETQHF.

As to this clonotype: Germline is not matched at one junction end, which may reflect a read error. This rearrangement joins TRBV11-3 to TRBJ2-5; 8 nucleotides agree with TRBD2. Germline V gene sequence: CDR1 SGHNT, CDR2 YENEEA. The CDR3 has 14 residues. The CDR3 loop reads CASSRGGREETKYF. CDR3 DNA: TGTGCCAGCAGCCGGGGGGGGCGAGAAGAGACCAAGTACTTC.

V usage is TRBV6-1 and J usage is TRBJ2-2; D is uncertain. The CDR3 runs to 14 residues. CDR1 and CDR2 (germline): MNHNS, SASEGT. V lost 1 base and J 4 bases, leaving 7 bases between the germline ends. The CDR3 DNA follows: TGTGCCAGCAGTGAAGTAAGATCCACCGGGGAGCTGTTTTTT. Amino acid sequence: CASSEVRSTGELFF.

The chain is built from TRBV29-1 and TRBJ2-5; D perhaps matches TRBD2 (5 bases). CDR1 is SQVTM and CDR2 is ANQGSEA in the germline V gene. The CDR3 covers 14 residues. Trimming shortened V by 1 base and J by 0 bases, and 9 bases separated the two germline ends. This chain's CDR3 is CSVEGGEYQETQYF. The CDR3 DNA reads as TGCAGCGTTGAAGGGGGAGAGTACCAAGAGACCCAGTACTTC.